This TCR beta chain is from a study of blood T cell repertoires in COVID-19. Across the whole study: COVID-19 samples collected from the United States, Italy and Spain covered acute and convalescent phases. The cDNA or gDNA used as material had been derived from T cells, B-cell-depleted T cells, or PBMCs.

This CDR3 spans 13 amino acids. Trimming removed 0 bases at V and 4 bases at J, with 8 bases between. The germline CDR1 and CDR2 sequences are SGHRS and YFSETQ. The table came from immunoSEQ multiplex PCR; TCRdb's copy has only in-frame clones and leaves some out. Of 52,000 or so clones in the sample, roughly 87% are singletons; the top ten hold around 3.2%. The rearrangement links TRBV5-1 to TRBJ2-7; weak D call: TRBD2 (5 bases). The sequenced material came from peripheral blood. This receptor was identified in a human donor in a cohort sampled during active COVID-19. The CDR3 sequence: CASSLARGYEQYF. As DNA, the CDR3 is TGCGCCAGCAGCTTGGCCCGGGGTTACGAGCAGTACTTC.